Listed below are T cell receptor beta chains from one sample, sequenced in a study of blood T cell repertoires in COVID-19. Generated by immunoSEQ multiplex PCR, the TCRdb table keeps only in-frame clones and is missing some. The data hold 85,000 to 100,000 clones, with 79% observed a single time. Specimen: peripheral blood. All receptors come from a woman aged 80 or over with active or convalescent COVID-19. Each CDR3 is given with its conserved first and last residue. Each record gives: J gene, D gene, clone size, V gene, CDR3 DNA, CDR3 protein. D genes are given only for firm matches. Part of the rows lack a size; the others show once, few, many or a class for expanded clones.

J: TRBJ1-1
D: .
size: .
V: TRBV7-9
DNA: TGTGCCAGCAGCCCCCCGGAGGAAAGGATTGAAGCTTTCTTT
CDR3: CASSPPEERIEAFF

J: TRBJ1-2
D: .
size: .
V: TRBV7-2
DNA: TGTGCCAGCAGCTCCCGCCCCGGCAGGGACTATGGCTACACCTTC
CDR3: CASSSRPGRDYGYTF

J: TRBJ2-7
D: TRBD2
size: few
V: TRBV29-1
DNA: TGCAGCGCCGCTAGCGGGAGCTCCTACGAGCAGTACTTC
CDR3: CSAASGSSYEQYF

J: TRBJ1-4
D: .
size: .
V: TRBV3-1/TRBV3-2
DNA: TGTGCCAGCAGCCAAGAGGGGGGGGATCTGGCTAATGAAAAACTGTTTTTT
CDR3: CASSQEGGDLANEKLFF

J: TRBJ2-2
D: .
size: few
V: TRBV5-4
DNA: TGTGCCAGCAGCCCGCTCGGCGGGAACGGTGACACCGGGGAGCTGTTTTTT
CDR3: CASSPLGGNGDTGELFF

J: TRBJ1-5
D: .
size: .
V: TRBV2
DNA: TGTGCCAGCAGTGTTTATGGCAATCAGCCCCAGCATTTT
CDR3: CASSVYGNQPQHF

J: TRBJ2-7
D: TRBD2
size: .
V: TRBV4-1
DNA: TGCGCCAGCAGCCAAGATCCCTCCGGGACTAGCGGCGGCGACTACGAGCAGTACTTC
CDR3: CASSQDPSGTSGGDYEQYF

J: TRBJ1-5
D: .
size: .
V: TRBV28
DNA: TGTGCCAGCAGAAAGCCCGGGATACGGCGTCAGCCCCAGCATTTT
CDR3: CASRKPGIRRQPQHF

J: TRBJ1-4
D: .
size: .
V: TRBV6-5
DNA: TGTGCCAGCAGGAGCCGGCGGACAGCCCCCGAAAAACTGTTTTTT
CDR3: CASRSRRTAPEKLFF

J: TRBJ2-1
D: .
size: .
V: TRBV5-6
DNA: TGTGCCAGCAGCCCACTAGCTTCCAATGAGCAGTTCTTC
CDR3: CASSPLASNEQFF

J: TRBJ2-4
D: .
size: .
V: TRBV12-3/TRBV12-4
DNA: TGTGCCAGCAGCCTGGACAATGGCATTCAGTACTTC
CDR3: CASSLDNGIQYF

J: TRBJ1-5
D: .
size: .
V: TRBV28
DNA: TGTGCCAGCAGCATAACCCAAGAGCAGCCCCAGCATTTT
CDR3: CASSITQEQPQHF

J: TRBJ1-2
D: .
size: once
V: TRBV10-3
DNA: TGTGCCATCAGCGGGTTATCCGATGGCTACACCTTC
CDR3: CAISGLSDGYTF

J: TRBJ1-1
D: .
size: .
V: TRBV28
DNA: TGTGCCAGCAGTACAGTGAACACTGAAGCTTTCTTT
CDR3: CASSTVNTEAFF

J: TRBJ2-1
D: .
size: .
V: TRBV28
DNA: TGTGCCAGCACCCCCCCGGGAGATGGATTCGATGAGCAGTTCTTC
CDR3: CASTPPGDGFDEQFF

J: TRBJ1-1
D: .
size: .
V: TRBV9
DNA: TGTGCCAGCAGCGCGTCGGACAAGGGGAACCCAATGAACACTGAAGCTTTCTTT
CDR3: CASSASDKGNPMNTEAFF

J: TRBJ2-3
D: .
size: .
V: TRBV10-1
DNA: TGCGCCAGCAGTCAAGGGGGGGTAGATACGCAGTATTTT
CDR3: CASSQGGVDTQYF

J: TRBJ2-1
D: .
size: .
V: TRBV5-5
DNA: TGTGCCAGCAGCTTATTACTAGCCAAGCTCCCCTACAATGAGCAGTTCTTC
CDR3: CASSLLLAKLPYNEQFF

J: TRBJ2-7
D: TRBD1
size: .
V: TRBV15
DNA: TGTGCCACCAGCAGTGGGGACAGCTCCTACGAGCAGTACTTC
CDR3: CATSSGDSSYEQYF

J: TRBJ2-7
D: .
size: .
V: TRBV9
DNA: TGTGCCAGCAGCCTGGACATTGTCTCCTACGAGCAGTACTTC
CDR3: CASSLDIVSYEQYF

J: TRBJ1-4
D: .
size: .
V: TRBV28
DNA: TGTGCCAGCATAGACTACGCGGGGAATGAAAAACTGTTTTTT
CDR3: CASIDYAGNEKLFF

J: TRBJ1-3
D: .
size: .
V: TRBV9
DNA: TGTGCCAGCAGCGGAATACTTGGAAACACCATATATTTT
CDR3: CASSGILGNTIYF

J: TRBJ2-1
D: .
size: .
V: TRBV10-3
DNA: TGTGCCATCAGTGATGTGGGGAGCTCCTACAATGAGCAGTTCTTC
CDR3: CAISDVGSSYNEQFF

J: TRBJ2-5
D: TRBD2
size: .
V: TRBV5-4
DNA: TGTGCCAGCAGTTGGCGACTAGCGGGAGTCGCGGAGACCCAGTACTTC
CDR3: CASSWRLAGVAETQYF

J: TRBJ2-7
D: TRBD2
size: .
V: TRBV5-6
DNA: TGTGCCAGCAGGAGGGGACTAGCGGCCCCCTACGAGCAGTACTTC
CDR3: CASRRGLAAPYEQYF

J: TRBJ2-2
D: TRBD1
size: once
V: TRBV18
DNA: TGTGCCAGCTCACCACCTGGACAGGGGGCTAATTTCGGGGAGCTGTTTTTT
CDR3: CASSPPGQGANFGELFF

J: TRBJ2-2
D: .
size: .
V: TRBV7-9
DNA: TGTGCCAGCAACATGGGGGAGGTCCGAGGATTGAACACCGGGGAGCTGTTTTTT
CDR3: CASNMGEVRGLNTGELFF

J: TRBJ1-1
D: .
size: .
V: TRBV18
DNA: TGTGCCAGCTCAGCTGACAGCTACACTGAAGCTTTCTTT
CDR3: CASSADSYTEAFF

J: TRBJ1-4
D: .
size: .
V: TRBV19
DNA: TGTGCCAGTAGTACGACCGGGATATCTAATGAAAAACTGTTTTTT
CDR3: CASSTTGISNEKLFF

J: TRBJ2-7
D: TRBD2
size: .
V: TRBV5-4
DNA: TGTGCCAGCAGCTTTAGCGGGAGGGTTTCCTACGAGCAGTACTTC
CDR3: CASSFSGRVSYEQYF

J: TRBJ1-2
D: TRBD1
size: .
V: TRBV28
DNA: TGTGCCAGCAGTTCGGGACAGGGGGCTCCGGTGGGCTACACCTTC
CDR3: CASSSGQGAPVGYTF

J: TRBJ2-2
D: TRBD2
size: .
V: TRBV10-2
DNA: TGCGCCAGCAGTGAGGCTAGCGGGAGCGCCACCGGGGAGCTGTTTTTT
CDR3: CASSEASGSATGELFF

J: TRBJ1-5
D: TRBD1
size: .
V: TRBV7-9
DNA: TGTGCCAGCAGCTCCACTGGACAGGGGATCAATCAGCCCCAGCATTTT
CDR3: CASSSTGQGINQPQHF

J: TRBJ1-6
D: TRBD1
size: .
V: TRBV28
DNA: TGTGCCAGCAGTATGGGACAGGGAGTCTCTGCGTATTCACCCCTCCACTTT
CDR3: CASSMGQGVSAYSPLHF

J: TRBJ1-2
D: TRBD1
size: .
V: TRBV4-1
DNA: TGCGCCAGCAGCCAAGATTCTGGGACAGGGACAGTCGGAAACTATGGCTACACCTTC
CDR3: CASSQDSGTGTVGNYGYTF

J: TRBJ2-2
D: .
size: .
V: TRBV21-1
DNA: TGTGCCAGCACGGAAAAAGGGGTAGCGGGAGATTATCCCGGGGAGCTGTTTTTT
CDR3: CASTEKGVAGDYPGELFF

J: TRBJ2-2
D: .
size: .
V: TRBV4-3
DNA: TGCGCCAGCAGCCAAGGGCTAGCGAGCACCGGGGAGCTGTTTTTT
CDR3: CASSQGLASTGELFF

J: TRBJ2-3
D: .
size: .
V: TRBV6-5
DNA: TGTGCCAGTGTGAGGGGACTTAGCACAGATACGCAGTATTTT
CDR3: CASVRGLSTDTQYF

J: TRBJ2-3
D: .
size: .
V: TRBV5-4
DNA: TGTGCCAGCAGCTCAATAGCGGGCACAGATACGCAGTATTTT
CDR3: CASSSIAGTDTQYF

J: TRBJ2-7
D: TRBD1
size: .
V: TRBV11-2
DNA: TGTGCCAGCAGCTCTCTTGGACAGGGGAACTACGAGCAGTACTTC
CDR3: CASSSLGQGNYEQYF

J: TRBJ2-3
D: TRBD2
size: few
V: TRBV4-1
DNA: TGCGCCAGCAGCCATCTGGCGGGGGGGGCAGATACGCAGTATTTT
CDR3: CASSHLAGGADTQYF

J: TRBJ2-3
D: TRBD1
size: .
V: TRBV25-1
DNA: TGTGCCAGCACAGGCCCGGGACAGGGGAGAGGGACGCAGTATTTT
CDR3: CASTGPGQGRGTQYF

J: TRBJ2-1
D: .
size: .
V: TRBV2
DNA: TGTGCCACCCCGATTGGGGGCGGGGAGCAGTTCTTC
CDR3: CATPIGGGEQFF

J: TRBJ1-1
D: TRBD1
size: .
V: TRBV5-4
DNA: TGTGCCAGCAGCAGGTCGACAGGGGGCTATACTGAAGCTTTCTTT
CDR3: CASSRSTGGYTEAFF

J: TRBJ2-1
D: TRBD2
size: .
V: TRBV19
DNA: TGTGCCAGTAGTAACCTTCTGCGGGAGAATGAGCAGTTCTTC
CDR3: CASSNLLRENEQFF

J: TRBJ1-2
D: TRBD1
size: .
V: TRBV5-4
DNA: TGTGCCAGCAGTCGACAGGGCGACTATGGCTACACCTTC
CDR3: CASSRQGDYGYTF

J: TRBJ2-5
D: .
size: once
V: TRBV5-1
DNA: TGTGCCAGCAGCTTGGGGTCGGGTGGGGAGACCCAGTACTTC
CDR3: CASSLGSGGETQYF

J: TRBJ2-5
D: .
size: .
V: TRBV27
DNA: TGTGCCAGCACTAGCCAAGAGACCCAGTACTTC
CDR3: CASTSQETQYF

J: TRBJ2-7
D: .
size: once
V: TRBV13
DNA: TGTGCCAGCAGGCTGCGGACACGGCGCCTACACGAGCAGTACTTC
CDR3: CASRLRTRRLHEQYF

J: TRBJ2-1
D: .
size: few
V: TRBV7-8
DNA: TGTGCCAGCAGCCGAGACGCCGGGGTAGCGCGGAATGAGCAGTTCTTC
CDR3: CASSRDAGVARNEQFF

J: TRBJ2-3
D: TRBD2
size: once
V: TRBV27
DNA: TGTGCCAGCAGTTGGACTGGGACCGCCGGGACTAGGCGTACAGATACGCAGTATTTT
CDR3: CASSWTGTAGTRRTDTQYF

J: TRBJ2-1
D: TRBD2
size: .
V: TRBV5-4
DNA: TGTGCCAGCAGCTTCGGGGACTACACTTACAATGAGCAGTTCTTC
CDR3: CASSFGDYTYNEQFF

J: TRBJ1-3
D: .
size: few
V: TRBV7-9
DNA: TGTGCCAGCAGCACAGGGACCTCTGGAAACACCATATATTTT
CDR3: CASSTGTSGNTIYF

J: TRBJ1-2
D: .
size: .
V: TRBV5-6
DNA: TGTGCCAGCACCCTGGGGGGGGACATCCATGGCTACACCTTC
CDR3: CASTLGGDIHGYTF

J: TRBJ1-3
D: .
size: .
V: TRBV11-2
DNA: TGTGCCAGCAGCCCGGGGGGTACCGGAAACACCATATATTTT
CDR3: CASSPGGTGNTIYF

J: TRBJ1-2
D: TRBD1
size: .
V: TRBV24-1
DNA: TGTGCCACCAGTGACTCCGACAGGGTTGGAGGCTACACCTTC
CDR3: CATSDSDRVGGYTF

J: TRBJ1-1
D: TRBD1
size: .
V: TRBV6-5
DNA: TGTGCCAGCAGAGCACAGGGGACGAACACTGAAGCTTTCTTT
CDR3: CASRAQGTNTEAFF

J: TRBJ2-7
D: .
size: .
V: TRBV18
DNA: TGTGCCAGCTCACCCGACGGGAGCTCCTACGAGCAGTACTTC
CDR3: CASSPDGSSYEQYF

J: TRBJ2-1
D: TRBD2
size: .
V: TRBV5-1
DNA: TGTGCCAGCGGGATGCCAGGGTCCGGGGGCAATGAGCAGTTCTTC
CDR3: CASGMPGSGGNEQFF